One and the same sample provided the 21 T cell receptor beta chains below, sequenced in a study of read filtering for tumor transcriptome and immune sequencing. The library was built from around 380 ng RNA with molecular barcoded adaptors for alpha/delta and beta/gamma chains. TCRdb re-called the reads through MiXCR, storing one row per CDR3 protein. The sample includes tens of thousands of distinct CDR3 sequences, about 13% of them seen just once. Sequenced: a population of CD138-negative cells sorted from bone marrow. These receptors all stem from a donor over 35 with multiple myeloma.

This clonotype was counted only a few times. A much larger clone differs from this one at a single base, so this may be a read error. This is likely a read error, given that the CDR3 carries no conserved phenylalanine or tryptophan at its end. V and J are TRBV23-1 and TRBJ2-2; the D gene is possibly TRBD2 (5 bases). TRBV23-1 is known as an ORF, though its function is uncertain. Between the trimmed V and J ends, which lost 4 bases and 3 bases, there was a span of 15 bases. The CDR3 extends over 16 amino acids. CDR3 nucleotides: TGCGCCAGCAGTCTCACTCGAGGGTCTGACACCGGGGAGCTGTTTCTT. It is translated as CASSLTRGSDTGELFL.

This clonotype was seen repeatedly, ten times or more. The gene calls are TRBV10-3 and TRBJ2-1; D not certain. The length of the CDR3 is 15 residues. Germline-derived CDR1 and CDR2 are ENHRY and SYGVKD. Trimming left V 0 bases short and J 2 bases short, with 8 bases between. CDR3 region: CAISESQSTYNEQFF. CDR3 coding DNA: TGTGCCATCAGTGAGTCGCAATCTACCTACAATGAGCAGTTCTTC.

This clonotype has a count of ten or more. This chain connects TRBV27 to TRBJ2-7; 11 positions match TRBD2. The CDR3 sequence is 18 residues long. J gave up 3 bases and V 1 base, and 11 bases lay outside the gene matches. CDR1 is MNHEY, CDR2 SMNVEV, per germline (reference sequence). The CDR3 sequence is CASSLFPNRLAGIYEQYF. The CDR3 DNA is TGTGCCAGCAGTTTATTCCCAAATAGACTAGCGGGAATCTACGAGCAGTACTTC.

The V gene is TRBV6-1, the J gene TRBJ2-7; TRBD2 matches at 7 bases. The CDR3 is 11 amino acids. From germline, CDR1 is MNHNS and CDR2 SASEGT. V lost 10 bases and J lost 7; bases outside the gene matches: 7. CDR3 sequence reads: CATLWDYEQYF. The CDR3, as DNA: TGTGCCACCCTGTGGGACTATGAGCAGTACTTC.

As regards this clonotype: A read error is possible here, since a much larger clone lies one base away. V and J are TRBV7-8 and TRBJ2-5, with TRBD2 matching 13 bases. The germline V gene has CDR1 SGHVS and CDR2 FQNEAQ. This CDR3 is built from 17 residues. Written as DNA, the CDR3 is TGTGCCAGCAGCCCCGGACTAGCGGGGGAGGGAGAAGAGACCCAGCACTTC. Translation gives CASSPGLAGEGEETQHF.

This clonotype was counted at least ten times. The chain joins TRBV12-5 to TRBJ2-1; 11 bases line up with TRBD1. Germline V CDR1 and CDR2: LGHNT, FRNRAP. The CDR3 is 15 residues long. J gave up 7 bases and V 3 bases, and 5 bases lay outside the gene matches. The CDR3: CASGFGTGGLNEQFF. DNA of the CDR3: TGTGCTAGTGGTTTCGGGACAGGGGGATTGAATGAGCAGTTCTTC.

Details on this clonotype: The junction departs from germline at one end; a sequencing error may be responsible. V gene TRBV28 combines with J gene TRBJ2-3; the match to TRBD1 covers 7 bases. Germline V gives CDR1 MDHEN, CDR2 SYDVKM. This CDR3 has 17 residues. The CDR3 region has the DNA TGTGCCGGCAGTTTACCTACACGAGGGGGCAAAACAGATACACAGTATTTT. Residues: CAGSLPTRGGKTDTQYF.

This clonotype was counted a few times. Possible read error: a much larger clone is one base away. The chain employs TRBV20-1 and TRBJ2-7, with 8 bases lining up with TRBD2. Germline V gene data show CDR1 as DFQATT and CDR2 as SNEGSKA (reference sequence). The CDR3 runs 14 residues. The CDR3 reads CSASSGSRTYGQYF. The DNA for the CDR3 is TGCAGTGCTTCGAGCGGGAGTCGGACCTACGGGCAGTACTTC.

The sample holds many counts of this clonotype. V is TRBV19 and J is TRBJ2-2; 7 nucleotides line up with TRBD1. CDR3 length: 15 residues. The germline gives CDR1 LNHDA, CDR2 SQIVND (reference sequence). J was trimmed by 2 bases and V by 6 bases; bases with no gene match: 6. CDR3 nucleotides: TGTGCCAGTAGAGAGGGACAGTCCAACACCGGGGAGCTGTTTTTT. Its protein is CASREGQSNTGELFF.

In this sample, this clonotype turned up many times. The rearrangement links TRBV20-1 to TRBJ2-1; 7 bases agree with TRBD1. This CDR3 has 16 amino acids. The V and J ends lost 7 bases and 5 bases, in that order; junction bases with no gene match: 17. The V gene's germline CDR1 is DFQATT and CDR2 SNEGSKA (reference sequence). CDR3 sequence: CSVILIGDREDNEQFF. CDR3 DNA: TGCAGTGTTATACTCATTGGAGACAGGGAAGACAATGAGCAGTTCTTC.

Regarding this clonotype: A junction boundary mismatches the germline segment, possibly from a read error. The CDR3 coding sequence is TGCGCCAGAAGCTTGAGTGGGCCTTCGATGGAAGCTTTCTTT. It yields the protein CARSLSGPSMEAFF. The chain combines TRBV5-1 with TRBJ1-1; D ambiguous. The CDR3 has 14 residues. Germline assignment: CDR1 SGHRS and CDR2 YFSETQ.

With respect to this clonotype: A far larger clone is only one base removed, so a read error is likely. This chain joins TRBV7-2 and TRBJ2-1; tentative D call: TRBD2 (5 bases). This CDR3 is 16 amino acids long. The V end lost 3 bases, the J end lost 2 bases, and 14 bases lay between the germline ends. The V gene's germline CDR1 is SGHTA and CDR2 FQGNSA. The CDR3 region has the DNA TGTGCCAGCAGCTTCACGAGCGGAAGGGCCTACAATGAGCAGTTCTTC. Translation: CASSFTSGRAYNEQFF.

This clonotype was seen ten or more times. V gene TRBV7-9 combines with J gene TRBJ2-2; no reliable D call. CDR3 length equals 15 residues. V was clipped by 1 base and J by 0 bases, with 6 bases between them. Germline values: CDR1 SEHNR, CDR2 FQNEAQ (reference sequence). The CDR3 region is CASSLVLPNTGELFF. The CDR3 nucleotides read TGTGCCAGCAGCTTAGTACTGCCGAACACCGGGGAGCTGTTTTTT.

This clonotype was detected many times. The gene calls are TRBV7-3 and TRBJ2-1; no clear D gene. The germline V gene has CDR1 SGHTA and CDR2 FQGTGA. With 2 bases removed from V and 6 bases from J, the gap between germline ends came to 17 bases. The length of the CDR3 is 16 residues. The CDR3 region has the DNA TGTGCCAGCAGCTTACAGGCAGTCAGGATTGGCAATGAGCAGTTCTTC. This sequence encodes CASSLQAVRIGNEQFF.

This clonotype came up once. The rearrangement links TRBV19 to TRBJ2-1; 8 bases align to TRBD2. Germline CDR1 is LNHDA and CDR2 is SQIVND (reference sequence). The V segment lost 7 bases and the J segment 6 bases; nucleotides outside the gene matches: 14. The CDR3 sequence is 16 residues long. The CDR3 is CASTPRAGGWANEQFF. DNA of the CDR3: TGTGCCAGTACCCCTCGGGCGGGAGGTTGGGCCAATGAGCAGTTCTTC. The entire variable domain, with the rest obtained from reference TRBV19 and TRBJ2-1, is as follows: DGGITQSPKYLFRKEGQNVTLSCEQNLNHDAMYWYRQDPGQGLRLIYYSQIVNDFQKGDIAEGYSVSREKKESFPLTVTSAQKNPTAFYLCASTPRAGGWANEQFFGPGTRLTVL.

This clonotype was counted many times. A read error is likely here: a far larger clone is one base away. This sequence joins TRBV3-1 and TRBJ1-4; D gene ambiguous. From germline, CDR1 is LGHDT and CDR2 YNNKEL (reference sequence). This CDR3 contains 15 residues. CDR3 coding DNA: TGTGCCAGCAGCCACCATTACCCCCCGGGAGATACGCTGTATTTT. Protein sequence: CASSHHYPPGDTLYF.

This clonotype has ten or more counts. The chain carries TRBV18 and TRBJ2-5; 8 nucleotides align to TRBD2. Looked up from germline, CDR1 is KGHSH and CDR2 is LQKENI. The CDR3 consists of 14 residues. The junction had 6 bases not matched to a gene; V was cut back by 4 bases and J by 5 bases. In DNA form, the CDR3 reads TGTGCCAGCTCACTACTCACTAGCGGCGAGACCCAGTACTTC. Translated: CASSLLTSGETQYF. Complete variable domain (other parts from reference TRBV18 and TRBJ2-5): NAGVMQNPRHLVRRRGQEARLRCSPMKGHSHVYWYRQLPEEGLKFMVYLQKENIIDESGMPKERFSAEFPKEGPSILRIQQVVRGDSAAYFCASSLLTSGETQYFGPGTRLLVL.

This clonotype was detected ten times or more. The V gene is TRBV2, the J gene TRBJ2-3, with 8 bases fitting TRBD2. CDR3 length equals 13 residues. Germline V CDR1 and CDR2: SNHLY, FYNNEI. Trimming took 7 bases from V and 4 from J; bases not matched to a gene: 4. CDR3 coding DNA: TGTGCCAGCACGAGCGGGAGAGCAGATACGCAGTATTTT. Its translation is CASTSGRADTQYF.

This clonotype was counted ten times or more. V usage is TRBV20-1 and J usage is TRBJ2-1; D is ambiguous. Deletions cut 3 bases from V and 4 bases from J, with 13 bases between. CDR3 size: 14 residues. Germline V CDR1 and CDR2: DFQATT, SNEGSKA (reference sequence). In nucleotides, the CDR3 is TGCAGTGCTAGTACGTGGGAAAGATACAATGAGCAGTTCTTC. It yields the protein CSASTWERYNEQFF.

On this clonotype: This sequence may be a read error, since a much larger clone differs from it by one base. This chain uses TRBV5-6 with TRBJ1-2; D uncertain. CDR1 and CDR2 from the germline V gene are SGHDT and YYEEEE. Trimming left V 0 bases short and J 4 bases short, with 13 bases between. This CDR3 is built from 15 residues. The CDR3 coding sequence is TGTGCCAGCAGCTTGGCCCAGCGCGTACGCTATGGCTACACCTTC. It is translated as CASSLAQRVRYGYTF.

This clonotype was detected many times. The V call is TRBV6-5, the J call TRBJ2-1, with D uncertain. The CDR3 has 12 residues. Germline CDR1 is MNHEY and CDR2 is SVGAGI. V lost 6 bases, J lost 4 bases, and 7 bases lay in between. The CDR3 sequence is CASSTLYNEQFF. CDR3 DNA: TGTGCCAGCAGCACCCTGTACAATGAGCAGTTCTTC.